These T cell receptor beta chains were read from a single sample in a study of early T cells in non-severe SARS-CoV-2 infection. TCRdb analysed the 5' RACE reads with MiXCR anew, one entry per CDR3 protein. The sample lists 80,000 to 95,000 distinct CDR3 sequences; around 17% were seen once. Sample: whole blood, taken at baseline. The receptor source for this set is an adult who was a healthcare worker with PCR-confirmed SARS-CoV-2 infection or an uninfected control (not recorded which). The CDR3 runs from the conserved cysteine through the conserved F or W. D genes are given only for firm matches. Rows give clone size only sometimes, using once, few, many, or a class for an expanded clone.

v_gene,j_gene,d_gene,abundance,CDR3nt,CDR3aa
TRBV4-3,TRBJ2-1,NA,NA,TGCGCCAGCAGCCAAGATCCGATGAGGGAGCAGTTCTTC,CASSQDPMREQFF
TRBV18,TRBJ2-3,TRBD2,NA,TGTGCCAGCTCACCACCGGGACTAGCGGGCCTCACAGATACGCAGTATTTT,CASSPPGLAGLTDTQYF
TRBV20-1,TRBJ2-7,NA,many,TGCAGTGCTAGAGCTTCGGGGTACGAGCAGTACTTC,CSARASGYEQYF
TRBV11-3,TRBJ1-1,NA,NA,TGTGCCAGCAGCCCTGCGGGGGTCACTGAAGCTTTCTTT,CASSPAGVTEAFF
TRBV4-3,TRBJ2-7,NA,NA,TGCGCCAGCAGCCAAGATCTGATTGGTGGTTCGGGGGAGCAGTACTTC,CASSQDLIGGSGEQYF
TRBV11-3,TRBJ2-1,TRBD1,many,TGTGCCAGCAGTCACAGGGGGCGCAATGAGCAGTTCTTC,CASSHRGRNEQFF
TRBV28,TRBJ2-7,NA,NA,TGTGCCAGCAGTTTATCCGGAAACGAGCAGTACTTC,CASSLSGNEQYF
TRBV10-3,TRBJ2-5,NA,NA,TGTGCCATCAGTGAGTCGAGCGGACGTAGGGAGACCCAGTACTTC,CAISESSGRRETQYF
TRBV19,TRBJ2-7,NA,few,TGTGCCAGTAGTACCGGGGACCCCTACGAGCAGTACTTC,CASSTGDPYEQYF
TRBV29-1,TRBJ1-3,NA,NA,TGCAGCGTTGAGTTTCAGGGAGCGGGAAGCACCATATATTTT,CSVEFQGAGSTIYF
TRBV20-1,TRBJ1-6,NA,NA,TGCAGTGCAACCCGCGGGGGAGGCTCCTATAATTCACCCCTCCACTTT,CSATRGGGSYNSPLHF
TRBV5-1,TRBJ2-1,TRBD2,few,TGCGCCAGCAGCTTCGCCGGGACTAGCGGGGTATACAATGAGCAGTTCTTC,CASSFAGTSGVYNEQFF
TRBV5-4,TRBJ2-1,NA,NA,TGTGCCAGCAGCTTAGAAGGGAATAGCAATGAGCAGTTCTTC,CASSLEGNSNEQFF
TRBV20-1,TRBJ1-2,NA,NA,TGCAGTGCTAGCCCGTCGGCTAACTATGGCTACACCTTC,CSASPSANYGYTF
TRBV7-8,TRBJ2-3,NA,few,TGTGCCAGCAGCTTAGATAGGATCCCAGATACGCAGTATTTT,CASSLDRIPDTQYF
TRBV28,TRBJ1-1,NA,once,TGTGCCAGCAGTTTTCTCCCCCTCAGCAGTGAAGCTTTCTTT,CASSFLPLSSEAFF
TRBV12-3/TRBV12-4,TRBJ2-1,NA,NA,TGTGCCAGCAGTTCACCAGGGCATGAGCAGTTCTTC,CASSSPGHEQFF
TRBV15,TRBJ1-1,NA,few,TGTGCCACCAGCAGAGATAAGCGATCCACTGAAGCTTTCTTT,CATSRDKRSTEAFF
TRBV29-1,TRBJ2-2,TRBD2,few,TGCAGCGTATTAGCGGGGGCGAACACCGGGGAGCTGTTTTTT,CSVLAGANTGELFF
TRBV27,TRBJ2-7,NA,NA,TGTGCCAGCAGTTTTGGGATCTCACCGGACGAGCAGTACTTC,CASSFGISPDEQYF
TRBV11-2,TRBJ2-3,NA,NA,TGTGCCAGCAGCCAGAGAGGACGCCATTGGTCAGGCACAGATACGCAGTATTTT,CASSQRGRHWSGTDTQYF
TRBV6-1,TRBJ2-7,TRBD1,NA,TGTGCCAGCAAGGGGACAGGGTTTCGGATAGAGGACGAGCAGTACTTC,CASKGTGFRIEDEQYF
TRBV7-9,TRBJ2-7,NA,NA,TGTGCCAGCAGCCCACGCAGCCGGAACTCCTACGAGCAGTACTTC,CASSPRSRNSYEQYF
TRBV29-1,TRBJ2-3,NA,few,TGCACCGCCGTGGGCACAGATACGCAGTATTTT,CTAVGTDTQYF
TRBV5-1,TRBJ2-1,NA,few,TGCGCCAGCAGCAGGGACTCCCCTATCGCTGAGCAGTTCTTC,CASSRDSPIAEQFF
TRBV2,TRBJ1-1,NA,many,TGTGCCAGCAGTGAAGCGCCGTACATAGCCCGGACCACTGAAGCTTTCTTT,CASSEAPYIARTTEAFF
TRBV18,TRBJ2-1,NA,NA,TGTGCCAGCTCACCACCTTCGGATAATGAGCAGTTCTTC,CASSPPSDNEQFF
TRBV24-1,TRBJ2-1,NA,many,TGTGCCACCAGTGAGACGGGCCGGGGCAATGAGCAGTTCTTC,CATSETGRGNEQFF
TRBV20-1,TRBJ2-5,TRBD1,NA,TGCAGTGCGGGAGAACGGGACAGGGCAGTAGAGACCCAGTACTTC,CSAGERDRAVETQYF
TRBV7-2,TRBJ2-7,NA,NA,TGTGCCAGCAGCTTAGATAGCGCTAACATGCCCCGTTTC,CASSLDSANMPRF
TRBV28,TRBJ2-3,NA,NA,TGTGCCAGCAGTTTACGGGGGTCTGGTACGCAGTATTTT,CASSLRGSGTQYF
TRBV9,TRBJ2-5,NA,NA,TGTGCCAGCAGCGTAACTGATCAAGAGACCCAGTACTTC,CASSVTDQETQYF
TRBV11-3,TRBJ2-3,TRBD1,few,TGTGCCAGCAGCCACGCCGGGACAGGGGAGACAGATACGCAGTATTTT,CASSHAGTGETDTQYF
TRBV7-8,TRBJ2-3,NA,few,TGTGCCAGCAGCTTAAGGGGTCGGCCCAACACAGATACGCAGTATTTT,CASSLRGRPNTDTQYF
TRBV10-3,TRBJ2-1,TRBD2,NA,TGTGCCATCAGCCCCCAAACTAGCGAGGGATTCGATGAGCAGTTCTTC,CAISPQTSEGFDEQFF
TRBV29-1,TRBJ2-1,NA,few,TGCAGCGTTGGCGGGACAATCAATGAGCAGTTCTTC,CSVGGTINEQFF
TRBV10-1,TRBJ2-1,NA,few,TGCGCCAGCAGTGAAGCTACATACAATGAGCAGTTCTTC,CASSEATYNEQFF
TRBV6-2/TRBV6-3,TRBJ2-6,NA,NA,TGTGCCAGCAGTGCCAGGGGCTCTGGGGCCAACGTCCTGACTTTC,CASSARGSGANVLTF
TRBV2,TRBJ2-2,NA,NA,TGTGCCACTCAGGACTCGGACACCGGGGAGCTGTTTTTT,CATQDSDTGELFF
TRBV28,TRBJ2-5,NA,few,TGTGCCAGCAGGCCCCACCTGACAGATCAAGAGACCCAGTACTTC,CASRPHLTDQETQYF
TRBV7-8,TRBJ2-1,TRBD2,many,TGTGCCAGCAGCTTAGCGGGAGGGCACAATGAGCAGTTCTTC,CASSLAGGHNEQFF
TRBV4-1,TRBJ1-2,NA,many,TGCGCCAGCAGCCAGAACGGGATTAACTATGGCTACACCTTC,CASSQNGINYGYTF
TRBV3-1,TRBJ1-1,TRBD1,NA,TGTGCCAGCAGCGAGACAGGGCTCCGGACTGAAGCTTTCTTT,CASSETGLRTEAFF
TRBV3-1,TRBJ2-7,NA,NA,TGTGCCAGCAGCCAAGGAAACGGCAGACAGATCTACGAGCAGTACTTC,CASSQGNGRQIYEQYF
TRBV12-3/TRBV12-4,TRBJ2-2,NA,few,TGTGCCACCACAAAACCCGGGGAGCTGTTTTTT,CATTKPGELFF
TRBV10-3,TRBJ1-2,NA,few,TGTGCCATCAGTGACGGGACACCCTATGGCTACACCTTC,CAISDGTPYGYTF
TRBV29-1,TRBJ2-1,TRBD2,NA,TGCAGCGTCTCTAACCGGGGGGATGAGCAGTTCTTC,CSVSNRGDEQFF
TRBV6-5,TRBJ2-1,TRBD2,NA,TGTGCCAGCAGTCAGACTAGCGTTTCCTACAATGAGCAGTTCTTC,CASSQTSVSYNEQFF
TRBV11-2,TRBJ2-5,NA,NA,TGTGCCAGCAGCCACCACAGCTTCCAAGAGACCCAGTACTTC,CASSHHSFQETQYF